This entry lists 19 T cell receptor beta chains sequenced from one sample in a study of early T cells in non-severe SARS-CoV-2 infection listed by TCRdb under 2021. Library method: 5' RACE. TCRdb records NextSeq 500 as the sequencer. TCRdb passed the public sequencing reads through fastp at Q25 and MiXCR, retaining productive beta sequences. Under each unique CDR3 protein, matching rows form one entry showing the most common genes and DNA. The sample includes under 20,000 distinct CDR3 sequences, with about 5% observed a single time. Over 5.5% of the sample is in the top ten clones. The sequencing used whole blood, collected at baseline. The receptor set was obtained from an adult who was a healthcare worker with PCR-confirmed SARS-CoV-2 infection or an uninfected control (not recorded which).

This clonotype was counted at least ten times. The V gene is TRBV10-2, the J gene TRBJ2-7; D unresolved. The CDR3 length is 11 residues. V lost 8 bases, J lost 0 bases, and 5 bases lay in between. Germline V gives CDR1 WSHSY, CDR2 SAAADI. CDR3 region: CASRGSYEQYF. DNA for the CDR3: TGCGCCAGCCGAGGCTCCTACGAGCAGTACTTC.

The CDR3: CASSFRDNSGNTIYF. The CDR3 nucleotides are TGTGCCAGCAGCTTCCGGGACAACTCTGGAAACACCATATATTTT. The chain is built from TRBV9 and TRBJ1-3; the D gene is possibly TRBD1 (6 bases). Trimming pared 4 bases from V and 0 bases from J, leaving 11 bases between. The germline CDR1 and CDR2 sequences are SGDLS and YYNGEE. This CDR3 comprises 15 residues.

This clonotype was picked up many times. The V gene is TRBV19, the J gene TRBJ1-1; D gene ambiguous. V shed 4 bases and J shed 6 bases, with 15 bases lying between them. Germline loops: CDR1 LNHDA, CDR2 SQIVND (reference sequence). This CDR3 has 14 residues. For the CDR3, the DNA is TGTGCCAGTAGTAATTCCGGGTTTTTCGCTGAAGCTTTCTTT. Its translation is CASSNSGFFAEAFF. The full variable domain, rest sourced from reference TRBV19 and TRBJ1-1, is DGGITQSPKYLFRKEGQNVTLSCEQNLNHDAMYWYRQDPGQGLRLIYYSQIVNDFQKGDIAEGYSVSREKKESFPLTVTSAQKNPTAFYLCASSNSGFFAEAFFGQGTRLTVV.

Details on this clonotype: A much larger clone sits a single nucleotide away, making a read error possible. CDR3 amino acids: CASSPTGYGEAFF. In DNA, the CDR3 is TGTGCCAGCAGCCCAACAGGGTACGGTGAAGCTTTCTTT. The chain uses TRBV7-2 and TRBJ1-1, with D perhaps TRBD1 (6 bases). Germline CDR1 reads SGHTA; CDR2 reads FQGNSA. V lost 5 bases, J lost 7 bases, and 14 bases lay in between. The CDR3 is 13 amino acids.

This clonotype was detected many times. The V gene is TRBV10-2, the J gene TRBJ1-6; the D is unclear. Trimming pared 6 bases from V and 5 bases from J, leaving 5 bases between. In germline, CDR1 is WSHSY, CDR2 SAAADI. This CDR3 has 12 amino acids. Here the CDR3 DNA reads TGCGCCAGCAGCGTGGATAATTCACCCCTCCACTTT. This encodes CASSVDNSPLHF.

At least ten counts were recorded for this clonotype. The chain links TRBV9 to TRBJ2-7, with D maybe TRBD2 (5 bases). CDR1 SGDLS and CDR2 YYNGEE come from the germline V gene. V was shortened by 0 bases and J by 6 bases, with 13 bases between the two germline ends. The CDR3 is 14 residues long. The CDR3 nucleotides are TGTGCCAGCAGCGTAGGTCTAGCCCCAAGCGAGCAGTACTTC. Translation gives CASSVGLAPSEQYF. Together with reference TRBV9 and TRBJ2-7, the CDR3 gives the full variable domain: DSGVTQTPKHLITATGQRVTLRCSPRSGDLSVYWYQQSLDQGLQFLIQYYNGEERAKGNILERFSAQQFPDLHSELNLSSLELGDSALYFCASSVGLAPSEQYFGPGTRLTVT.

This clonotype was detected many times. This chain connects TRBV12-3 or TRBV12-4 to TRBJ1-5; perhaps TRBD1 as D (6 bases). The CDR3 has 15 amino acids. V lost 6 bases, J lost 6 bases, and 18 bases lay in between. The CDR3 region is CASRSAGGGSQPQHF. DNA of the CDR3: TGTGCCAGCAGGTCGGCGGGAGGGGGGAGTCAGCCCCAGCATTTT.

This clonotype qualifies as medium-sized (0.01 to 0.1%). The chain links TRBV5-1 to TRBJ2-7; 7 nucleotides align to TRBD2. The CDR3 totals 13 residues. V lost 4 bases, J lost 6 bases, and 7 bases stayed unmatched. The germline V gene encodes CDR1 SGHRS and CDR2 YFSETQ. The CDR3: CASSPGLSAEQYF. Written as DNA, the CDR3 is TGCGCCAGCAGCCCGGGACTATCGGCCGAGCAGTACTTC.

By frequency in the sample, this clonotype is medium-sized. CDR3 sequence: CASSDRGGSYNEQFF. The CDR3, as DNA: TGTGCCAGCAGTGACAGGGGGGGGTCCTACAATGAGCAGTTCTTC. The rearrangement links TRBV6-4 to TRBJ2-1, with TRBD2 as a possible D gene (7 bases). CDR3 size: 15 residues. Trimming removed 2 bases from V and 1 base from J, with 9 bases in between. Germline values: CDR1 MRHNA, CDR2 SNTAGT.

Ten or more counts support this clonotype. V is TRBV7-8 and J is TRBJ1-2; D is ambiguous. Germline CDR1 and CDR2: SGHVS and FQNEAQ. The CDR3 runs to 13 residues. V shed 4 bases and J shed 4 bases, with 10 bases lying between them. The CDR3 DNA reads as TGTGCCAGCAGCTCTCTTCAATTCTATGGCTACACCTTC. Translated: CASSSLQFYGYTF.

Notes on this clonotype: This sequence may be a read error, since a much larger clone differs from it by one base. The chain uses TRBV27 and TRBJ1-2; D ambiguous. Germline V gives CDR1 MNHEY, CDR2 SMNVEV (reference sequence). The ends were cut back, 2 bases at V and 5 bases at J, with 12 bases in the middle. This CDR3 has 14 amino acids. The CDR3 here is CASSLGGQLYGYTF. Here the CDR3 DNA reads TGTGCCAGCAGTTTAGGTGGGCAGTTATATGGCTACACCTTC.

This clonotype appeared a few times. The chain links TRBV4-1 to TRBJ2-1; maybe TRBD2 (6 bases). The CDR3 extends over 15 amino acids. Germline assignment: CDR1 MGHRA and CDR2 YSYEKL. V lost 6 bases and J lost 7, with 19 bases in between. CDR3 nucleotides: TGCGCCAGCAGAACCTTGGGGGGAATGGAGAATGAGCAGTTCTTC. Translated: CASRTLGGMENEQFF.

The table lists this clonotype with many counts. The chain is built from TRBV7-2 and TRBJ2-7, with 9 positions matching TRBD1. The CDR3 runs to 14 residues. The trim removed 5 bases at V and 11 bases at J, leaving 13 bases unmatched. In germline, CDR1 is SGHTA, CDR2 FQGNSA. This CDR3 reads CASSQAGQGSNEYF. CDR3 coding DNA: TGTGCCAGCAGCCAAGCTGGACAGGGGAGTAATGAGTACTTC.

This clonotype was recorded many times. This chain joins TRBV9 and TRBJ1-1; 10 nucleotides align to TRBD1. J lost 3 bases, V lost 6 bases, and 8 bases had no gene match. Germline lookup yields CDR1 SGDLS and CDR2 YYNGEE. The CDR3 is made up of 15 amino acids. DNA for the CDR3: TGTGCCAGCACGAGGCGAGGGACAGGGGACACTGAAGCTTTCTTT. Amino acid sequence: CASTRRGTGDTEAFF.

Ten or more counts support this clonotype. The chain has TRBV24-1 and TRBJ2-2; D is undetermined. The germline CDR1 and CDR2 sequences are KGHDR and SFDVKD. Trimming cost V 2 bases and J 2 bases, with 11 bases left between them. CDR3 length: 16 residues. DNA for the CDR3: TGTGCCACCAGTGATTCTCGACGGAGTAACACCGGGGAGCTGTTTTTT. Translated: CATSDSRRSNTGELFF.

Ten or more counts support this clonotype. V gene TRBV18 combines with J gene TRBJ1-2; D unresolved. The V gene lost 1 base and the J gene lost 3 bases, with 6 bases spanning the gap. CDR1 is KGHSH, CDR2 LQKENI, per germline. This CDR3 is built from 13 residues. Here the CDR3 DNA reads TGTGCCAGCTCACCACAGAGGGACTATGGCTACACCTTC. Amino acid sequence: CASSPQRDYGYTF.

This chain connects TRBV6-2 or TRBV6-3 to TRBJ2-1; TRBD2 matches at 7 bases. V lost 2 bases and J lost 6; bases outside the gene matches: 7. The CDR3 runs to 15 residues. Germline V CDR1 and CDR2: MNHEY, SVGEGT. The CDR3 loop is CASSYKSSGFNEQFF. CDR3 in DNA: TGTGCCAGCAGTTACAAGTCTAGCGGATTCAATGAGCAGTTCTTC.

This clonotype showed up many times. V and J are TRBV11-2 and TRBJ2-1; 15 positions match TRBD2. Trimming removed 5 bases from V and 3 bases from J; junction bases left unmatched: 5. The CDR3 has 17 amino acids. Germline CDR1 reads SGHAT; CDR2 reads FQNNGV. The DNA for the CDR3 is TGTGCCAGCAGCACGGGACTAGCGGGGGGTAACTACAATGAGCAGTTCTTC. Protein product: CASSTGLAGGNYNEQFF.

At least ten counts were recorded for this clonotype. The V gene is TRBV20-1, the J gene TRBJ2-3, with TRBD2 matching 8 bases. V lost 0 bases and J lost 1; bases outside the gene matches: 0. This CDR3 has 14 residues. Germline V gene sequence: CDR1 DFQATT, CDR2 SNEGSKA (reference sequence). This chain's CDR3 is CSAREGLGTDTQYF. The DNA for the CDR3 is TGCAGTGCTAGAGAGGGACTAGGCACAGATACGCAGTATTTT.